In its sample, the clone carrying this T cell receptor beta chain was seen a few times. Its antigen is as yet unknown. It was cDNA, reverse transcribed from extracted RNA, that served as the sequencing template. The protocol was immunoSEQ multiplex PCR, while the TCRdb copy is restricted to in-frame clones and leaves out a portion. The data show over 85,000 clones, around 70% seen once. These data are taken from a study of CD8+ T cells in alopecia areata. Study-level background: Tofacitinib treatment spanned 6 to 18 months, with 6 months off drug afterward.

The V end was cut by 0 bases, the J end by 3 bases, with 10 bases between. Germline CDR1 and CDR2: SGHRS and YFSETQ. This CDR3 is built from 14 residues. Treatment in this sample: oral pan-JAK inhibitor, 5-10 mg twice daily. Whole-study results and caveats: There were many expanded lesional clones persisting in scalp and blood during tofacitinib.

V usage is TRBV5-1 and J usage is TRBJ2-7; D is ambiguous. The sample was CD8+ T cells sorted from blood, taken at week 44, from a patient treated with tofacitinib. The TCR sequence derives from a human donor with alopecia areata. CDR3 protein: CASSLDADFYEQYF. The CDR3 nucleotides are TGCGCCAGCAGCTTGGATGCCGACTTCTACGAGCAGTACTTC.